Given below is one T cell receptor beta chain in context. The CDR3 has 15 amino acids. V dropped 11 bases and J dropped 0 bases, with 17 bases sitting between them. Germline CDR1 reads SNHLY; CDR2 reads FYNNEI. The data were obtained in a study of identical twins' blood T cells. Study processing details: Each donor had about 85,000 to nearly 500,000 clonotypes. A single record per CDR3 protein comes from TCRdb applying MiXCR to the 5' RACE reads. What appears here as the V and J calls and clone size reflects TCRdb's work, not the paper's. The sample has roughly 340,000 distinct CDR3 sequences, roughly 31% seen once.

The rearrangement joins TRBV2 to TRBJ1-5, with D perhaps matching TRBD1 (5 bases). Sequencing was done on a sample of PBMCs. This TCR was recovered from a woman aged 18-49 years in good health. Here the CDR3 DNA reads TGTGCCTCGACGGGGCGAGGGTATAGCAATCAGCCCCAGCATTTT. This encodes CASTGRGYSNQPQHF. The variable domain in full, with the rest retrieved from reference TRBV2 and TRBJ1-5, is EPEVTQTPSHQVTQMGQEVILRCVPISNHLYFYWYRQILGQKVEFLVSFYNNEISEKSEIFDDQFSVERPDGSNFTLKIRSTKLEDSAMYFCASTGRGYSNQPQHFGDGTRLSIL.